This TCR beta chain appears in the sequencing data of a study of T cells in Graves' hyperthyroidism and ophthalmopathy. This clonotype was picked up many times. Its antigen is as yet unknown. Template material for amplifying TCR beta CDR3 regions consisted of RNA transcripts. HTBI primers were the set used in a first-round RT-PCR of the TCR CDR3. TCRdb processed the multiplex PCR reads anew with MiXCR; each CDR3 protein has one entry. Among 300,000 to 400,000 distinct CDR3 sequences listed, 13% were seen once. General study findings and limits: Ophthalmopathy was told apart from stable hyperthyroidism by a 13 V-J model. Ophthalmopathy, which appeared later, was predicted by the model a median around 6.9 months before onset. Most thyroid clonotypes with frequency above 0.001 were detected in blood.

The CDR3 covers 14 residues. CDR1 is SNHLY and CDR2 is FYNNEI in the germline V gene. V was clipped by 3 bases and J by 5 bases; unmatched bases: 3. Orbital computed tomography, thyroid ultrasound, serum thyroxine and TRAb, and clinical symptoms together informed the diagnoses. The sequence derives from a woman aged 18-30 years with Graves' hyperthyroidism. The chain has TRBV2 and TRBJ2-2; 7 bases are a match to TRBD1. Sequenced: blood. This CDR3 is CASSDGQATGELFF. DNA for the CDR3: TGTGCCAGCAGTGACGGACAGGCGACCGGGGAGCTGTTTTTT.